This record looks at one T cell receptor beta chain sequence and its context. This clonotype has more than one count but fewer than ten. No cognate antigen has been identified for it. The input lacks base qualities; no much larger clone sits a single base away. The junction shows trimming of 1 base on V and 9 bases on J, plus 8 bases between the germline ends. Reading from cysteine to phenylalanine, the CDR3 counts 12 amino acids. The DNA shown is the 36-base CDR3, in frame from base 1. The library was made by PCR. TCRdb lists the instrument as Illumina HiSeq 2500. To reduce PCR and sequencing biases, unique molecular identifiers were built into the TCR beta cDNA libraries. Roughly 500,000 cDNA molecules were obtained per 1 to 10 million input T cells, so each molecule approximated one T cell. The patient libraries were prepared and sequenced with the same protocol used for the earlier healthy control dataset. Samples belonging to the same batch were prepared together, multiplexed and sequenced on a shared HiSeq lane. Under the source paper's analysis protocol: Raw barcoded reads were processed with MIGEC, and single-read molecular identifier groups were discarded before consensus assembly and CDR3 extraction. Clonotype tables were post-analysed with VDJtools, normalizing diversity by down-sampling all datasets to the smallest sample size. To correct batch-related cross-sample contamination, repertoire overlap clustering matched CDR3 amino acid sequences but not nucleotide sequences. TCRdb reanalyzed the raw reads on its own, using fastp at Q25 for trimming and MiXCR for clone calling, and kept in-frame beta chains. Each entry is one CDR3 protein sequence, shown with its most common DNA and genes. The V and J calls reflect TCRdb's pipeline rather than the authors' work. This sample gives hundreds of thousands of distinct CDR3 sequences in total; 25% to 30% of them show up just once. The ten largest make up roughly 0.53% of the sample.

This record comes from a study of post-analysis software for immune sequencing data (dated by TCRdb to between 2015 and 2016). As for the study more broadly: Relapsing-remitting, secondary progressive and progressive-relapsing multiple sclerosis were recorded as disease courses, and subtype annotation was lacking for some patients. A subset of samples was prepared in parallel using single-end sample barcoding, then pooled and co-amplified after Illumina adapter ligation. The patient repertoires were set against around eleven previously published healthy control repertoires from donors whose ages ranged from about 6 to 25 years. The study at large found these results: Four or five TRBV segments, including TRBV5-6, TRBV5-1 and TRBV20-1, were significantly more frequent in patients than controls. The control group was slightly older than the multiple sclerosis patient group. When samples were clustered directly using the F measure, samples prepared in the same batch co-clustered strongly, which prompted a batch-effect correction. Significantly lower normalized Chao1 diversity was found in multiple sclerosis patients than in controls, suggesting substantial peripheral T-cell clonal expansion.

To demonstrate the VDJtools post-analysis software, TCR beta repertoires were profiled from the peripheral blood of some 12 young patients with multiple sclerosis. The multiple sclerosis patients were children and adolescents ranging in age from roughly 6 to 15 years. The TCR was taken from a girl aged 5 to 17 with multiple sclerosis. Recombination joined TRBV12-3 or TRBV12-4 with TRBJ2-3, with the identity of the D gene unclear. The sequenced sample was blood. The sequenced DNA: TGTGCCAGCAGTTTAGGGGAACTAACGCAGTATTTT. It specifies CASSLGELTQYF.